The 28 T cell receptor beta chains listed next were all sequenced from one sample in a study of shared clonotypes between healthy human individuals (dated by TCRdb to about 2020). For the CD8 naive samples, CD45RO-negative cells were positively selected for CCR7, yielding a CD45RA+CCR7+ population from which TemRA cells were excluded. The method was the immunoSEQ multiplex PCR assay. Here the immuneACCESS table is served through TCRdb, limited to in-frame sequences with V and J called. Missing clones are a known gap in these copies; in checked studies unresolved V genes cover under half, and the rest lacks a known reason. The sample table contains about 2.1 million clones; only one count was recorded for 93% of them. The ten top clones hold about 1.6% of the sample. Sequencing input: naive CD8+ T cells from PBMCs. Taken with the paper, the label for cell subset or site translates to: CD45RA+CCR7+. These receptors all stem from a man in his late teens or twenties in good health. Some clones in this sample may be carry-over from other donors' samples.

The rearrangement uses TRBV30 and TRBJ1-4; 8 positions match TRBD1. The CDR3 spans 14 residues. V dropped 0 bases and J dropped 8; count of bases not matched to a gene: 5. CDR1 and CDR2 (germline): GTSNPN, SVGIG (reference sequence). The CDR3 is CAWSVDRVGEKLFF. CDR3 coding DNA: TGTGCCTGGAGTGTGGACAGGGTAGGCGAAAAACTGTTTTTT. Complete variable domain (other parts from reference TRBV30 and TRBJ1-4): SQTIHQWPATLVQPVGSPLSLECTVEGTSNPNLYWYRQAAGRGLQLLFYSVGIGQISSEVPQNLSASRPQDRQFILSSKKLLLSDSGFYLCAWSVDRVGEKLFFGSGTQLSVL.

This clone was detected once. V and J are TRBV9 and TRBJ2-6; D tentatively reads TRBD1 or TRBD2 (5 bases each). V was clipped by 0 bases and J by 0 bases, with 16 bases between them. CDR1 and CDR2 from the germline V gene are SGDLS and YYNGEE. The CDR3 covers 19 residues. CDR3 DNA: TGTGCCAGCAGCGTAGTGAGGGGATTCATTGGCTCTGGGGCCAACGTCCTGACTTTC. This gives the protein CASSVVRGFIGSGANVLTF.

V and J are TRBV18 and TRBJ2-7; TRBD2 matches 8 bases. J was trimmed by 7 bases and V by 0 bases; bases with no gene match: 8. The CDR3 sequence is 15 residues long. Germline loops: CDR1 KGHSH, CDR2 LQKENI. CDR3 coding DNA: TGTGCCAGCTCACCACCTGCCGGACTAGCTTGGGAGCAGTACTTC. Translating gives CASSPPAGLAWEQYF.

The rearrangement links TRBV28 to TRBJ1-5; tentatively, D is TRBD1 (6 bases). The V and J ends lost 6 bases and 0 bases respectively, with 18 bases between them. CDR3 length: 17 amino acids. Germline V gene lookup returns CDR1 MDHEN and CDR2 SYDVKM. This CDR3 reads CASREFGTQYSNQPQHF. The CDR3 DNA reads TGTGCCAGCAGGGAATTCGGGACACAATATAGCAATCAGCCCCAGCATTTT.

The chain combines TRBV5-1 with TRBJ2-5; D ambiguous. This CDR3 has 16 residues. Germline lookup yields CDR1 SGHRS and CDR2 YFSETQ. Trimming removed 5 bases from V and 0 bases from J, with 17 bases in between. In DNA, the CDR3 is TGCGCCAGCAGACCCCGGGCGCAGGCGGACCAAGAGACCCAGTACTTC. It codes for CASRPRAQADQETQYF.

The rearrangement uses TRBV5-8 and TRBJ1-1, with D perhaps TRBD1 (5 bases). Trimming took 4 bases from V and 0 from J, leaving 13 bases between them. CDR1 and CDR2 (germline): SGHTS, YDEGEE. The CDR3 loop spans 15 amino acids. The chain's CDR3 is CASSPGARMNTEAFF. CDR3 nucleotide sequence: TGTGCCAGCAGCCCCGGGGCGAGAATGAACACTGAAGCTTTCTTT.

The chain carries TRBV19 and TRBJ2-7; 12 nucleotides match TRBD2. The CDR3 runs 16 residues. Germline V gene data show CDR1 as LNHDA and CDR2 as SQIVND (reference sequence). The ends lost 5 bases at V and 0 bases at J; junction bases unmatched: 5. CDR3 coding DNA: TGTGCCAGTAGTCCGGGACTAGCGGGCGGCTCCTACGAGCAGTACTTC. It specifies CASSPGLAGGSYEQYF.

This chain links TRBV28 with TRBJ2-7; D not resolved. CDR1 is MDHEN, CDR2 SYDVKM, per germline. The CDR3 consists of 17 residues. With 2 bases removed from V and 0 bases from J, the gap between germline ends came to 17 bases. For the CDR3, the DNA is TGTGCCAGCAGTTTAGTAGGTCGTGTTGGCAACTCCTACGAGCAGTACTTC. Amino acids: CASSLVGRVGNSYEQYF.

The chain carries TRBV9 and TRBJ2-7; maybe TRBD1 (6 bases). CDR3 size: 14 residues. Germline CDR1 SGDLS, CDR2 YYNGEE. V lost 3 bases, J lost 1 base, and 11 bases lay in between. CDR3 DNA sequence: TGTGCCAGCAGCGCTACAGACAGGTCCTACGAGCAGTACTTC. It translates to CASSATDRSYEQYF.

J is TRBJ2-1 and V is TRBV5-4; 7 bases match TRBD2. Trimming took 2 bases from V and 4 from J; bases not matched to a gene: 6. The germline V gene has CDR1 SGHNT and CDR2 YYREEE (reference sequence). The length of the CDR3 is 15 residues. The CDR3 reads CASSLGAGAYNEQFF. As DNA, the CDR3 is TGTGCCAGCAGCTTAGGCGCGGGAGCTTACAATGAGCAGTTCTTC.

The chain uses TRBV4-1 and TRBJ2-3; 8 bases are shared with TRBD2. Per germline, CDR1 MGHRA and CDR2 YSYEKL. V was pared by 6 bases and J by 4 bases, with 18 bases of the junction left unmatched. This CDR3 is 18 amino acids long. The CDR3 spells CASRTNTREGQFPDTQYF. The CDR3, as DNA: TGCGCCAGCAGAACCAACACTCGGGAGGGTCAGTTTCCAGATACGCAGTATTTT.

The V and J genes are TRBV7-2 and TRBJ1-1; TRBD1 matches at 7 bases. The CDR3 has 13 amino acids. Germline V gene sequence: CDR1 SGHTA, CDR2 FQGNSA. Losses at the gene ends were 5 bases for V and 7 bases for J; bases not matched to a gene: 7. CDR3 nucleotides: TGTGCCAGCAGCACCGACAGGGCGAATGAAGCTTTCTTT. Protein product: CASSTDRANEAFF.

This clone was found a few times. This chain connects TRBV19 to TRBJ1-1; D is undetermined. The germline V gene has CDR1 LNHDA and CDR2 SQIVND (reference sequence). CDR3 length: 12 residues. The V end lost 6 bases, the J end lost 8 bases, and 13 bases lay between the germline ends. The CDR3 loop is CASSVGGGEAFF. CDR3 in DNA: TGTGCCAGTAGCGTCGGCGGCGGCGAAGCTTTCTTT.

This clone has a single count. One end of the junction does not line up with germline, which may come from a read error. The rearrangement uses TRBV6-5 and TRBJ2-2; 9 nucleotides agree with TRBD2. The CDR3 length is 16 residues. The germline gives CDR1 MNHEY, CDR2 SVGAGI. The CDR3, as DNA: TGTGCCAGCAGCTACTACATTAGCGGGAGATCCGGGGAGCTGTTTTTT. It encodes CASSYYISGRSGELFF.

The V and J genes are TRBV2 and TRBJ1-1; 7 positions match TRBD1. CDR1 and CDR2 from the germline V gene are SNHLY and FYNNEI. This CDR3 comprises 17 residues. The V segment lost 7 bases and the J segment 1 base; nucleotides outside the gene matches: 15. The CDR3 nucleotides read TGTGCCAGCATCGGCCTGAGGGGGCTTCCTTCGAACACTGAAGCTTTCTTT. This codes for CASIGLRGLPSNTEAFF.

The CDR3 nucleotides are TGTGCCAGCAGTGTTCTAGACACTGCCTACGAGCAGTACTTC. It yields the protein CASSVLDTAYEQYF. This chain links TRBV25-1 with TRBJ2-7; D is unresolved. Germline CDR1 is MGHDK and CDR2 is SYGVNS. The CDR3 sequence is 14 residues long. Trimming removed 4 bases at V and 2 bases at J, with 12 bases between.

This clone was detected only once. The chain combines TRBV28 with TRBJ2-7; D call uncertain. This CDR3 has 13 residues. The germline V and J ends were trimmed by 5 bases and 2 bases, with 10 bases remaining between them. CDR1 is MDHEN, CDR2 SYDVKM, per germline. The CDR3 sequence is CASSHGSPYEQYF. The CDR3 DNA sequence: TGTGCCAGCAGTCATGGGTCCCCCTACGAGCAGTACTTC.

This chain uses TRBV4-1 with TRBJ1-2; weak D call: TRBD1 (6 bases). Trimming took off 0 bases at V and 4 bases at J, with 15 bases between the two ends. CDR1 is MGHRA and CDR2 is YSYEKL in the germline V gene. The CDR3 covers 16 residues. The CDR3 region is CASSQDRSRGSYGYTF. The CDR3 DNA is TGCGCCAGCAGCCAAGATCGGAGCAGGGGATCCTATGGCTACACCTTC.

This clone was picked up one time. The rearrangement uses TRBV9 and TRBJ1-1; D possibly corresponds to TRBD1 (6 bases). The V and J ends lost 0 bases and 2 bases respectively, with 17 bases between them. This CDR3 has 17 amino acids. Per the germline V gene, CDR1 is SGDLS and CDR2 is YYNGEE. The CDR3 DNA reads TGTGCCAGCAGCGTAGACGACAGGCCGGGGGGAAACACTGAAGCTTTCTTT. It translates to CASSVDDRPGGNTEAFF.

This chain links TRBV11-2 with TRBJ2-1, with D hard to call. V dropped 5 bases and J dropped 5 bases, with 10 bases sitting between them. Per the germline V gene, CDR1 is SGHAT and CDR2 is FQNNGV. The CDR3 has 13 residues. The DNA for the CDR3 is TGTGCCAGCAGCCTTTGGGCCAACAATGAGCAGTTCTTC. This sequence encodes CASSLWANNEQFF.

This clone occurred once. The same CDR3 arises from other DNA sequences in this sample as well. The CDR3 loop reads CASSLSRGSGNTIYF. DNA for the CDR3: TGTGCCAGCAGCTTATCGCGAGGGTCTGGAAACACCATATATTTT. This chain uses TRBV7-9 with TRBJ1-3; D remains unclear. Germline V gene sequence: CDR1 SEHNR, CDR2 FQNEAQ (reference sequence). Trimming stripped 2 bases from V and 1 base from J, with 9 bases between. This CDR3 has 15 residues.

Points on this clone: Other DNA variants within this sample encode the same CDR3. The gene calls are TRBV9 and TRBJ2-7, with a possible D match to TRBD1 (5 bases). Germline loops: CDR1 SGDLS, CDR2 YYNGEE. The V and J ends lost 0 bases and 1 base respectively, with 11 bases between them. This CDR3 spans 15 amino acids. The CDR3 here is CASSVAAGNSYEQYF. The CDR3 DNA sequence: TGTGCCAGCAGCGTAGCGGCAGGGAATTCCTACGAGCAGTACTTC.

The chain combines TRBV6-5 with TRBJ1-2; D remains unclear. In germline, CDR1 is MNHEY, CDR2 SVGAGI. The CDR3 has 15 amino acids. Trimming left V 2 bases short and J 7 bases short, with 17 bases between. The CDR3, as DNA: TGTGCCAGCAGTTACAGCCAGATCCCGGTTGTTGGCTACACCTTC. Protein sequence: CASSYSQIPVVGYTF.

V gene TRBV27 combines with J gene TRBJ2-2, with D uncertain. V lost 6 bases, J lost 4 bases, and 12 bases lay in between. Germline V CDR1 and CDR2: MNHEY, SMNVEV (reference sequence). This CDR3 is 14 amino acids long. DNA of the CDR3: TGTGCCAGCAGCAAAATAGAGAGCACCGGGGAGCTGTTTTTT. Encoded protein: CASSKIESTGELFF.

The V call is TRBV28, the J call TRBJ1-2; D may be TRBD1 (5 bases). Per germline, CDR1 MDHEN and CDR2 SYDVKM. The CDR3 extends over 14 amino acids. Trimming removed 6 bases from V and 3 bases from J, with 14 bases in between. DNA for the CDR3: TGTGCCAGCAGCCCCGAGTCGGGGGACTATGGCTACACCTTC. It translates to CASSPESGDYGYTF.

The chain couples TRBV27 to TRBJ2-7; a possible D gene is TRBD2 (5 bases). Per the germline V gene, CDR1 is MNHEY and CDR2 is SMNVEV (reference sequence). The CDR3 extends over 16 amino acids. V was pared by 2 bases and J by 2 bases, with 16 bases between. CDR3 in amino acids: CASSLVAASWPYEQYF. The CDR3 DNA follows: TGTGCCAGCAGTTTAGTGGCAGCTAGCTGGCCCTACGAGCAGTACTTC.

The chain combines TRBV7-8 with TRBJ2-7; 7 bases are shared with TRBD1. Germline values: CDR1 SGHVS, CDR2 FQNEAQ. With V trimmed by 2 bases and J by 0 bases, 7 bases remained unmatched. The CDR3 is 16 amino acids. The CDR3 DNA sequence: TGTGCCAGCAGCTTATGGGCCAGGGGGACCTCCTACGAGCAGTACTTC. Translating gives CASSLWARGTSYEQYF.

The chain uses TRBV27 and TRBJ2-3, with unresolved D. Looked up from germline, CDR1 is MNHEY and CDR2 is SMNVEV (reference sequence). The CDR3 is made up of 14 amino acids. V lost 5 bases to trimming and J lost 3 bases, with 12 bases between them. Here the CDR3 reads CASSPTWGTDTQYF. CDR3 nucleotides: TGTGCCAGCAGTCCAACCTGGGGAACAGATACGCAGTATTTT.